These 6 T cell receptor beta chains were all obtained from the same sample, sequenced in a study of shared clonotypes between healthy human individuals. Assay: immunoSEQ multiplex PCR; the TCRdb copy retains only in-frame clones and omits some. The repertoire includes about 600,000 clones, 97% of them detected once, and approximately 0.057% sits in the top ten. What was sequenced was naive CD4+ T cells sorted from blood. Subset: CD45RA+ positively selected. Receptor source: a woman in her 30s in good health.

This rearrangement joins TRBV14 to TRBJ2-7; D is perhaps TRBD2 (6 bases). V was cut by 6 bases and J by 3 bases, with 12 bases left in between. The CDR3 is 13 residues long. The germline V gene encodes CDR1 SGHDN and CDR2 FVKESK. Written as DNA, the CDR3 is TGTGCCAGCAGTCGACTAGGACGCTACGAGCAGTACTTC. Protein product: CASSRLGRYEQYF. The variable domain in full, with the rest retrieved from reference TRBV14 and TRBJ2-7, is EAGVTQFPSHSVIEKGQTVTLRCDPISGHDNLYWYRRVMGKEIKFLLHFVKESKQDESGMPNNRFLAERTGGTYSTLKVQPAELEDSGVYFCASSRLGRYEQYFGPGTRLTVT.

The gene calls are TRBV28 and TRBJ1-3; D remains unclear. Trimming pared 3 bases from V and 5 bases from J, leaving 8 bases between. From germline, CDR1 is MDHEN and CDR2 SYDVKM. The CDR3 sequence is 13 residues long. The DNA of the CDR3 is TGTGCCAGCAGTTTGCGATTTCGAAACACCATATATTTT. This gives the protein CASSLRFRNTIYF.

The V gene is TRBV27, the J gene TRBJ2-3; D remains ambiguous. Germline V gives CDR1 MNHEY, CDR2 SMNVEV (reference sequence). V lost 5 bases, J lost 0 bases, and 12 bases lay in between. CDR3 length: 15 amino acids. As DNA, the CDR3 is TGTGCCAGCAGTCCGACTCCGGTTAGCACAGATACGCAGTATTTT. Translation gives CASSPTPVSTDTQYF.

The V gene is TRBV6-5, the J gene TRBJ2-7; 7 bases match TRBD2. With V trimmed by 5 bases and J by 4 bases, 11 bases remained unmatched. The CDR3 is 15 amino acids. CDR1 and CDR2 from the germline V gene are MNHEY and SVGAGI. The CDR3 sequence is CASSLGGQPAYEQYF. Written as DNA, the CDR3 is TGTGCCAGCAGTCTGGGAGGGCAACCTGCATACGAGCAGTACTTC.

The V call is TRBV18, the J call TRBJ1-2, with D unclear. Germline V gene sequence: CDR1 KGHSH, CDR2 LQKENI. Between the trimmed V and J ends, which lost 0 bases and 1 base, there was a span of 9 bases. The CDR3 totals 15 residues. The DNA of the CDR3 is TGTGCCAGCTCACCACCGCAAGGATTTAACTATGGCTACACCTTC. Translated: CASSPPQGFNYGYTF.

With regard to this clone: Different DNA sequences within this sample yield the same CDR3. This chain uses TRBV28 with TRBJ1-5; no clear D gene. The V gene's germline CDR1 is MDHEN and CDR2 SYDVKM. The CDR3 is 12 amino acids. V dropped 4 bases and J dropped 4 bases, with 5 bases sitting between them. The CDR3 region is CASSSGNQPQHF. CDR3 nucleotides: TGTGCCAGCAGTTCGGGGAATCAGCCCCAGCATTTT.